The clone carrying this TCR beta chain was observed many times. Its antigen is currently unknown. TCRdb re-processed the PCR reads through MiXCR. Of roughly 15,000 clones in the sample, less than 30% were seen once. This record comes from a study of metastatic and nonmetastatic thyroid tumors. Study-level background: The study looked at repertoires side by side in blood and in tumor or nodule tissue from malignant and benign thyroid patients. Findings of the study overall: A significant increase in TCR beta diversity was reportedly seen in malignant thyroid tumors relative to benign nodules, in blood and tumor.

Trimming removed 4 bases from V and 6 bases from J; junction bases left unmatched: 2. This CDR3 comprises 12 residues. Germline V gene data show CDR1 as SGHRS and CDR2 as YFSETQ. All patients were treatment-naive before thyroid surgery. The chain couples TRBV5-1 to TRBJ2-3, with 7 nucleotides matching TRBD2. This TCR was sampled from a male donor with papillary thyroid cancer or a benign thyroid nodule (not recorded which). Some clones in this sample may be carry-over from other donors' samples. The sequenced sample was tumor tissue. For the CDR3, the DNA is TGCGCCAGCAGCCAACTAGCGGATACGCAGTATTTT. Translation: CASSQLADTQYF.